This is a list of T cell receptor beta chains from one sample in a study of cytomegalovirus exposure and HLA in healthy donors. Some clones are missing from TCRdb's copy, which holds only in-frame ones; the method was immunoSEQ multiplex PCR. The data hold just under 95,000 clones, with approximately 85% observed a single time. Material: PBMCs. These receptors were taken from a woman aged 18-30 years in good health and CMV-seropositive. Both conserved end residues are part of each CDR3. Each record gives: D gene, J gene, clone size, V gene, CDR3 DNA, CDR3 protein. D genes are given only for firm matches. Clone size is stated in some rows and not others, as once, few, many or a class when expanded.

d_gene: .; j_gene: TRBJ1-2; abundance: .; v_gene: TRBV6-1; CDR3nt: TGTGCCAGCAGTGAAAGCCCGATATACAGGGATGGCTACACCTTC; CDR3aa: CASSESPIYRDGYTF
d_gene: TRBD2; j_gene: TRBJ2-1; abundance: .; v_gene: TRBV7-8; CDR3nt: TGTGCCAGCAGCTTATATACTAGCGGGAGTTCGAATGAGCAGTTCTTC; CDR3aa: CASSLYTSGSSNEQFF
d_gene: .; j_gene: TRBJ1-1; abundance: .; v_gene: TRBV7-8; CDR3nt: TGTGCCAGCAGCTTAGTTTATGGCAGTTTGAACACTGAAGCTTTCTTT; CDR3aa: CASSLVYGSLNTEAFF
d_gene: .; j_gene: TRBJ2-7; abundance: few; v_gene: TRBV6-6; CDR3nt: TGTGCCAGCACCTACGGCGGGGGGCAGGGGGGCGAGCAGTACTTC; CDR3aa: CASTYGGGQGGEQYF
d_gene: TRBD1; j_gene: TRBJ1-4; abundance: .; v_gene: TRBV9; CDR3nt: TGTGCCAGCAGCGGAGGACAGGAGTTAACTAATGAAAAACTGTTTTTT; CDR3aa: CASSGGQELTNEKLFF
d_gene: .; j_gene: TRBJ2-3; abundance: once; v_gene: TRBV29-1; CDR3nt: TGCAGCGTTGAATCTTATGGTCGGGTTGGAGATACGCAGTATTTT; CDR3aa: CSVESYGRVGDTQYF
d_gene: .; j_gene: TRBJ1-1; abundance: .; v_gene: TRBV6-5; CDR3nt: TGTGCCAGCAGACCGGGCCCGGGGACTGAAGCTTTCTTT; CDR3aa: CASRPGPGTEAFF
d_gene: TRBD1; j_gene: TRBJ2-5; abundance: .; v_gene: TRBV5-1; CDR3nt: TGCGCCAGCAGTCGGACAGGTCAAGAAACCCAGTACTTC; CDR3aa: CASSRTGQETQYF
d_gene: TRBD1; j_gene: TRBJ1-4; abundance: .; v_gene: TRBV5-4; CDR3nt: TGTGCCAGCAGCCTACAGGGGAGCAATGAAAAACTGTTTTTT; CDR3aa: CASSLQGSNEKLFF
d_gene: .; j_gene: TRBJ2-5; abundance: .; v_gene: TRBV7-7; CDR3nt: TGTGCTAGCAGTCGAGGCCCCCAAGAGACCCAGTACTTC; CDR3aa: CASSRGPQETQYF
d_gene: .; j_gene: TRBJ2-1; abundance: .; v_gene: TRBV9; CDR3nt: TGTGCCAGCAGGGGAGACAATGAGCAGTTCTTC; CDR3aa: CASRGDNEQFF
d_gene: .; j_gene: TRBJ2-2; abundance: few; v_gene: TRBV5-1; CDR3nt: TGCGCCAGCAGCTTGGGGCGGGGCACCGGGGAGCTGTTTTTT; CDR3aa: CASSLGRGTGELFF
d_gene: .; j_gene: TRBJ2-1; abundance: few; v_gene: TRBV4-2; CDR3nt: TGTGCCAGCAGCCAAGGCAGGTTGGGTTACAATGAGCAGTTCTTC; CDR3aa: CASSQGRLGYNEQFF
d_gene: .; j_gene: TRBJ1-5; abundance: .; v_gene: TRBV5-6; CDR3nt: TGTGCCAGCAGCTTGGGCCCCCAGGGCAATCAGCCCCAGCATTTT; CDR3aa: CASSLGPQGNQPQHF
d_gene: TRBD2; j_gene: TRBJ2-1; abundance: .; v_gene: TRBV6-6; CDR3nt: TGTGCCAGCAGATCTCTAGCGGACTCCTCCTACAATGAGCAGTTCTTC; CDR3aa: CASRSLADSSYNEQFF
d_gene: .; j_gene: TRBJ1-5; abundance: .; v_gene: TRBV6-1; CDR3nt: TGTGCCAGCAGTGAACAGGCAGGCGGCAATCAGCCCCAGCATTTT; CDR3aa: CASSEQAGGNQPQHF
d_gene: .; j_gene: TRBJ2-2; abundance: once; v_gene: TRBV7-2; CDR3nt: TGTGCCAGCAGCTCGGTGGTAGGCGGGACCGGGGAGCTGTTTTTT; CDR3aa: CASSSVVGGTGELFF
d_gene: .; j_gene: TRBJ1-1; abundance: .; v_gene: TRBV7-9; CDR3nt: TGTGCCAGCAGCCGTAACACTGAAGCTTTCTTT; CDR3aa: CASSRNTEAFF
d_gene: TRBD1; j_gene: TRBJ2-7; abundance: .; v_gene: TRBV7-9; CDR3nt: TGTGCCAGCAGCGGAGAGGGACAGGGCTCCTACGAGCAGTACTTC; CDR3aa: CASSGEGQGSYEQYF
d_gene: TRBD1; j_gene: TRBJ1-2; abundance: .; v_gene: TRBV18; CDR3nt: TGTGCCAGCTCACCAGAGCGACAGGGGGACTATGGCTACACCTTC; CDR3aa: CASSPERQGDYGYTF
d_gene: .; j_gene: TRBJ2-2; abundance: .; v_gene: TRBV15; CDR3nt: TGTGCCACCAGCAGAGATATGCAGATACCGAACACCGGGGAGCTGTTTTTT; CDR3aa: CATSRDMQIPNTGELFF
d_gene: .; j_gene: TRBJ2-2; abundance: .; v_gene: TRBV6-5; CDR3nt: TGTGCCAGCAGTTACTGGGGCGGTTACACCGGGGAGCTGTTTTTT; CDR3aa: CASSYWGGYTGELFF
d_gene: .; j_gene: TRBJ2-5; abundance: .; v_gene: TRBV10-2; CDR3nt: TGCGCCAGCAGGACCTCGACTCAAGAGACCCAGTACTTC; CDR3aa: CASRTSTQETQYF
d_gene: TRBD1; j_gene: TRBJ1-2; abundance: .; v_gene: TRBV4-1; CDR3nt: TGCGCCAGCAGCCAAGTGTTCGGGACAGGCAACTATGGCTACACCTTC; CDR3aa: CASSQVFGTGNYGYTF
d_gene: .; j_gene: TRBJ1-4; abundance: .; v_gene: TRBV5-1; CDR3nt: TGCGCCAGCAGCTTTTTGGGGGGTTGGGAAAAGCTGTTTTTT; CDR3aa: CASSFLGGWEKLFF
d_gene: TRBD1; j_gene: TRBJ1-6; abundance: .; v_gene: TRBV7-6; CDR3nt: TGTGCCAGCAGCCACCGGGACAGCTATAATTCACCCCTCCACTTT; CDR3aa: CASSHRDSYNSPLHF
d_gene: TRBD2; j_gene: TRBJ2-7; abundance: .; v_gene: TRBV28; CDR3nt: TGTGCCAGCACTGCTAGCGGGAGGAAAGGGGCCGAGCAGTACTTC; CDR3aa: CASTASGRKGAEQYF
d_gene: .; j_gene: TRBJ2-7; abundance: .; v_gene: TRBV5-1; CDR3nt: TGCGCCAGCAGCTTGGGGGTTGGGGGGTACTACGAGCAGTACTTC; CDR3aa: CASSLGVGGYYEQYF
d_gene: TRBD2; j_gene: TRBJ2-7; abundance: .; v_gene: TRBV5-4; CDR3nt: TGTGCCAGCGGTCGGGGGAGGGACCTCCCCTACGAGCAGTACTTC; CDR3aa: CASGRGRDLPYEQYF
d_gene: TRBD1; j_gene: TRBJ1-2; abundance: .; v_gene: TRBV4-2; CDR3nt: TGTGCCAGCAGCCCCATGGGACAGGGCATTGGCTACACCTTC; CDR3aa: CASSPMGQGIGYTF
d_gene: .; j_gene: TRBJ2-7; abundance: .; v_gene: TRBV14; CDR3nt: TGTGCCAGCAGCCCCACAAGGGGCAGGGAAAGTCGGTACGAGCAGTACTTC; CDR3aa: CASSPTRGRESRYEQYF
d_gene: .; j_gene: TRBJ1-4; abundance: .; v_gene: TRBV5-1; CDR3nt: TGCGCCAGCAGCTTGGCCGTGGGCACTCCGGTCGGAAAACTGTTTTTT; CDR3aa: CASSLAVGTPVGKLFF
d_gene: .; j_gene: TRBJ1-1; abundance: .; v_gene: TRBV19; CDR3nt: TGTGCCAGTAGTTTCCGGGGGGGCACTGAAGCTTTCTTT; CDR3aa: CASSFRGGTEAFF
d_gene: .; j_gene: TRBJ1-1; abundance: few; v_gene: TRBV9; CDR3nt: TGTGCCAGCAGCGTAGATGGGGGAGGATTTGAAGCTTTCTTT; CDR3aa: CASSVDGGGFEAFF
d_gene: .; j_gene: TRBJ1-6; abundance: once; v_gene: TRBV7-9; CDR3nt: TGTGCCAGCAGCCCGCAGGGGTCTTATAATTCACCCCTCCACTTT; CDR3aa: CASSPQGSYNSPLHF